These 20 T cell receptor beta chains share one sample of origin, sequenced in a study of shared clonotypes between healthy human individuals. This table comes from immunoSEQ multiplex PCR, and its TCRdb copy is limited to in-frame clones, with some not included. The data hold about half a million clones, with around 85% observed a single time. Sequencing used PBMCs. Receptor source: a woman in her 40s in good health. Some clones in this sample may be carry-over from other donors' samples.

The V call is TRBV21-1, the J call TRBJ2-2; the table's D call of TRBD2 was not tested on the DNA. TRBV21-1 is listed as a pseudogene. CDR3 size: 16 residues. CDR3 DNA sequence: TGTGCCAGCAGCAAAGGGAGCGGGAGTAGCACCGGGGAGCTGTTTTTT. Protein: CASSKGSGSSTGELFF.

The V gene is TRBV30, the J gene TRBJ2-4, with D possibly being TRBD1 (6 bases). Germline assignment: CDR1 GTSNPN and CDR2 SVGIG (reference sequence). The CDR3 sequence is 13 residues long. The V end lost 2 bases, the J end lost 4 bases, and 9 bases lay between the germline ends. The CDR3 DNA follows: TGTGCCTGGAGTACAGGGTCTAAAAACATTCAGTACTTC. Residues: CAWSTGSKNIQYF.

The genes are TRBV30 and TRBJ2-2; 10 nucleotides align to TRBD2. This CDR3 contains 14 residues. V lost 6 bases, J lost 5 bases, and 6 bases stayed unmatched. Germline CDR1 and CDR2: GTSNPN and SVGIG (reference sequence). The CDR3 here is CACGLAGDTGELFF. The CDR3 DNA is TGTGCCTGCGGGCTAGCGGGAGATACCGGGGAGCTGTTTTTT. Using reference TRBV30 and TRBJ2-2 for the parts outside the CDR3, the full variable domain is SQTIHQWPATLVQPVGSPLSLECTVEGTSNPNLYWYRQAAGRGLQLLFYSVGIGQISSEVPQNLSASRPQDRQFILSSKKLLLSDSGFYLCACGLAGDTGELFFGEGSRLTVL.

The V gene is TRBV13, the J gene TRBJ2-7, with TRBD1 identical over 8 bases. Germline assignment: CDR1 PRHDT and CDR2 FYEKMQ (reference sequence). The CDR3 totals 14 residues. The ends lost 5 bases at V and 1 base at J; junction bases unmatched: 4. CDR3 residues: CASSRTGGSYEQYF. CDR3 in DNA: TGTGCCAGCAGCAGAACAGGGGGTTCCTACGAGCAGTACTTC.

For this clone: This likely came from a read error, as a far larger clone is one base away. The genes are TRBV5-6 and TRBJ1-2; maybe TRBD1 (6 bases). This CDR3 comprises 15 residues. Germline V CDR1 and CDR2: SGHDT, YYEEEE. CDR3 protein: CASSYERTDHYVYTF. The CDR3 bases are TGTGCCAGCAGCTACGAGCGGACAGACCACTATGTCTACACCTTC.

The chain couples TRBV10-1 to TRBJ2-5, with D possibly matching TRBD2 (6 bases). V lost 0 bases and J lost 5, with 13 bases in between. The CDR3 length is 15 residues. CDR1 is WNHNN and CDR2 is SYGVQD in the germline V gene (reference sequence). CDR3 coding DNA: TGCGCCAGCAGTGAGTCCCCCGGGAGTACTGAGACCCAGTACTTC. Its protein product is CASSESPGSTETQYF.

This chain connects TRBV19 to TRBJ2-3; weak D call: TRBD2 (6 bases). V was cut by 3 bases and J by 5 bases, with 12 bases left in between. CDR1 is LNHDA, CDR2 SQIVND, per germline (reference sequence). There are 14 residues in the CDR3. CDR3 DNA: TGTGCCAGTAGTATGGACGGGAGTAGAGATACGCAGTATTTT. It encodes CASSMDGSRDTQYF.

As DNA, the CDR3 is TGTGCCAGCTCACCCTTTTCCCTAACAGGGGGCGAAACTGAAGCTTTCTTT. Encoded protein: CASSPFSLTGGETEAFF. This chain connects TRBV18 to TRBJ1-1, with TRBD1 identical over 9 bases. V dropped 3 bases and J dropped 5; count of bases not matched to a gene: 13. CDR1 KGHSH and CDR2 LQKENI come from the germline V gene. CDR3 length: 17 amino acids.

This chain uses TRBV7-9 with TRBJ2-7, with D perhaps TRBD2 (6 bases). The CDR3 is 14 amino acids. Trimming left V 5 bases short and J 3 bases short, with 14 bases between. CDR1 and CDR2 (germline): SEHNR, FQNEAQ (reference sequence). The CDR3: CASSPAGSVYEQYF. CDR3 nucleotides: TGTGCCAGCAGCCCGGCGGGGTCCGTCTACGAGCAGTACTTC.

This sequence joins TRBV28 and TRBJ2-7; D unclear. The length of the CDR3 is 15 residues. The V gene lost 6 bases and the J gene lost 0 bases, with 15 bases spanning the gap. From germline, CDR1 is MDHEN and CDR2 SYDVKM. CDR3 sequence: CASSLFGRSSYEQYF. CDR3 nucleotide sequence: TGTGCCAGCAGCCTCTTCGGCAGGAGCTCCTACGAGCAGTACTTC.

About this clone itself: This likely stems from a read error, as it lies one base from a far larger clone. The CDR3 is CASSQRDRDETQYF. The CDR3 region has the DNA TGTGCCAGCAGCCAAAGGGACAGGGATGAGACCCAGTACTTC. The J gene is TRBJ2-5, the V gene TRBV4-2; TRBD1 matches at 9 bases. V lost 2 bases to trimming and J lost 5 bases; unmatched junction nucleotides: 3. CDR3 length: 14 residues. Germline values: CDR1 LGHNA, CDR2 YNFKEQ.

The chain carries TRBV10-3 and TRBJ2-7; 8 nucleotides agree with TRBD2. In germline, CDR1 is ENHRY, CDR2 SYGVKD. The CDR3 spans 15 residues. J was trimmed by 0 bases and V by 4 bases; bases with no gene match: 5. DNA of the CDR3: TGTGCCATCAGTGGGGGACTAGGCGTCTCCTACGAGCAGTACTTC. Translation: CAISGGLGVSYEQYF.

CDR3 nucleotide sequence: TGTGCCACCCTCCCCCATCAGGGGGAATCCTACGAGCAGTACTTC. Encoded protein: CATLPHQGESYEQYF. The gene calls are TRBV6-6 and TRBJ2-7; TRBD1 aligns across 7 bases. Trimming removed 10 bases from V and 1 base from J; junction bases left unmatched: 13. CDR3 length: 15 residues. Germline V gene sequence: CDR1 MNHNY, CDR2 SVGAGI (reference sequence).

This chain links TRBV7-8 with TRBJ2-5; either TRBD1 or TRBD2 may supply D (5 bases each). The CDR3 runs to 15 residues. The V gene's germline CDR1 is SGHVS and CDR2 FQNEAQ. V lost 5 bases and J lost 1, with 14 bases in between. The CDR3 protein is CASSPGTHVQETQYF. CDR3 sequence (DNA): TGTGCCAGCAGCCCCGGGACCCACGTCCAAGAGACCCAGTACTTC.

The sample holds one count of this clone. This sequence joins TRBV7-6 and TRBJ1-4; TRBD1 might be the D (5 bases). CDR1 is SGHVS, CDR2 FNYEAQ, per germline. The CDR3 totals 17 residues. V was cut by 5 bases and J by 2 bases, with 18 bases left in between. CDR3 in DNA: TGTGCCAGCAGCCGCCGCGACTCGGGACTGACTAATGAAAAACTGTTTTTT. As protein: CASSRRDSGLTNEKLFF.

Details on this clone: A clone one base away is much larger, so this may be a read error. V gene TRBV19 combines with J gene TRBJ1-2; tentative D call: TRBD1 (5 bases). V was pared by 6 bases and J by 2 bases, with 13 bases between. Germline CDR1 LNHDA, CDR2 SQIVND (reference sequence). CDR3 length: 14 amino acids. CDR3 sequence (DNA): TGTGCCAGTAGAACGACAGAGGTCAACTATGGCTACACCTTC. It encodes CASRTTEVNYGYTF.

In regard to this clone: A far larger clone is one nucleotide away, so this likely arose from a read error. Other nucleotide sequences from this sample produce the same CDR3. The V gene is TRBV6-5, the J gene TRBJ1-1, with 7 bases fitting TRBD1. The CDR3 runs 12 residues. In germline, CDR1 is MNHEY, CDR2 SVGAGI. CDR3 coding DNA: TGTGCCAGCAGTACAGGGGAGACTGAAGCTCTCTTT. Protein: CASSTGETEALF.

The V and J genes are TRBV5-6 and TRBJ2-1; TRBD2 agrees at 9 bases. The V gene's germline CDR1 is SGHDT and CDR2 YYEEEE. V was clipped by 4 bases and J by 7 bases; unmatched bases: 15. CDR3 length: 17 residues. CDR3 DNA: TGTGCCAGCAGCAACTCCTTAGCGGGAGAGGGGGGGAATGAGCAGTTCTTC. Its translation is CASSNSLAGEGGNEQFF. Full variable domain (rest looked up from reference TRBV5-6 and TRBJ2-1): DAGVTQSPTHLIKTRGQQVTLRCSPKSGHDTVSWYQQALGQGPQFIFQYYEEEERQRGNFPDRFSGHQFPNYSSELNVNALLLGDSALYLCASSNSLAGEGGNEQFFGPGTRLTVL.

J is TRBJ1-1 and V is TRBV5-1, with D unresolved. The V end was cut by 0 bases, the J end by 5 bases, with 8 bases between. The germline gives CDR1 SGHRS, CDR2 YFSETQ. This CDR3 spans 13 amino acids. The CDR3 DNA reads TGCGCCAGCAGCTTGGTCGGGAAGACTGAAGCTTTCTTT. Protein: CASSLVGKTEAFF.

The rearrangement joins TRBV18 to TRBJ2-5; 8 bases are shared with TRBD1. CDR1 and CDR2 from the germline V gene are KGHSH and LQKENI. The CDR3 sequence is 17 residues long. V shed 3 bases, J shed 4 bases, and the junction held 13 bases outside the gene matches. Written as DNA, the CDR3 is TGTGCCAGCTCACCGGTTGCGACAGGGGAGAGATCAGAGACCCAGTACTTC. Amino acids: CASSPVATGERSETQYF.